A selection of T cell receptor beta chains follows, all from one sample in a study of CD8+ T cells in alopecia areata. Here immunoSEQ multiplex PCR was the method, and the copy in TCRdb shows in-frame clones only, minus some. Of some 110,000 clones in the sample, 58% were seen once. The input for sequencing was CD8+ T cells sorted from blood, taken at week 4, from a patient treated with tofacitinib. The receptors come from a human donor with alopecia areata. CDR3s include the opening cysteine and the closing phenylalanine or tryptophan. The D gene is left open where the match is weak. Size is stated for part of the rows, as once, few or many counts, or as a class when the clone is expanded.

J	size	V	D	DNA	CDR3
TRBJ2-6	.	TRBV5-4	.	TGTGCCAGCAGCTTGGTGGCCGGTCGGGGGACCGGGGCCAACGTCCTGACTTTC	CASSLVAGRGTGANVLTF
TRBJ2-7	.	TRBV7-9	.	TGTGCCAGCAGCCCACCAACCGGGACGGGGAACTACGAGCAGTACTTC	CASSPPTGTGNYEQYF
TRBJ2-3	.	TRBV4-1	.	TGCGCCAGCAGCCTGAAAAATGGGCGGGGACGCACAGATACGCAGTATTTT	CASSLKNGRGRTDTQYF
TRBJ2-5	.	TRBV13	TRBD2	TGTGCCAGCGGGGGGGACTTACAAGAGACCCAGTACTTC	CASGGDLQETQYF
TRBJ1-2	.	TRBV27	.	TGTGCCAGCAGTTTATCGGTTGGTGCAAGAGGGTATGGCTACACCTTC	CASSLSVGARGYGYTF
TRBJ1-4	.	TRBV29-1	.	TGCAGCGCGCTCGGGAGGGAAGATGAAAAACTGTTTTTT	CSALGREDEKLFF
TRBJ2-1	few	TRBV7-9	.	TGTGCCAGGACTCCTTGGGCCCGAGACTCCTACAATGAGCAGTTCTTC	CARTPWARDSYNEQFF
TRBJ2-5	.	TRBV5-1	.	TGCGCCAGCAGCTTGGCTGGACAGACCCAGTACTTC	CASSLAGQTQYF
TRBJ2-5	.	TRBV12-5	.	TGTGCTAGTGGTACGCAATTCGGGTTTTGGACCCAGTACTTC	CASGTQFGFWTQYF
TRBJ2-7	few	TRBV9	.	TGTGCCAGCAGCGTCACTTTCGAAGGCGAGCAGTACTTC	CASSVTFEGEQYF
TRBJ1-1	.	TRBV25-1	.	TGTGCCAGCAGTGAGCATGGGGGAGGCACTGAAGCTTTCTTT	CASSEHGGGTEAFF
TRBJ1-5	.	TRBV29-1	.	TGCAGCGGGGCAGATGGCAATCAGCCCCAGCATTTT	CSGADGNQPQHF
TRBJ2-1	.	TRBV15	TRBD1	TGTGCCACCAGCAGGCCGCCGGGACAGGACTTCAATGAGCAGTTCTTC	CATSRPPGQDFNEQFF
TRBJ2-1	.	TRBV5-1	.	TGCGCCAGCAGCTTGTATCGCGAGGGAGAGCAGTTCTTC	CASSLYREGEQFF
TRBJ2-7	.	TRBV7-6	.	TGTGCCAGCAGCTCGGACACGACGGCCGAGCAGTACTTC	CASSSDTTAEQYF
TRBJ1-1	.	TRBV7-6	.	TGTGCCAGCAGCTTAGATGGCTACGCTGAAGCTTTCTTT	CASSLDGYAEAFF
TRBJ1-5	few	TRBV19	.	TGTGCCAGTACCCGGGGCAATCAGCCCCAGCATTTT	CASTRGNQPQHF
TRBJ2-5	.	TRBV13	.	TGTGCCAGCAGCCGGGGAGATGAAGAGACCCAGTACTTC	CASSRGDEETQYF
TRBJ2-1	.	TRBV19	.	TGTGCCAGTAGTATTGATGCCTACAATGAGCAGTTCTTC	CASSIDAYNEQFF
TRBJ1-3	.	TRBV30	.	TGTGCCTGGACAGCCTCTGGAAACACCATATATTTT	CAWTASGNTIYF
TRBJ2-7	.	TRBV27	.	TGTGCCAGCAGTCCCCAGACATTCTACGAGCAGTACTTC	CASSPQTFYEQYF
TRBJ2-7	.	TRBV12-5	.	TGTGCTAGTGGTTTGGTAAGAGAATCACGCCTAGCTTACGAGCAGTACTTC	CASGLVRESRLAYEQYF
TRBJ2-7	.	TRBV29-1	.	TGCAGCGTTGTGACAGCAACCTCCTACGAGCAGTACTTC	CSVVTATSYEQYF
TRBJ1-1	.	TRBV30	.	TGTGCCTGGAGTGTATTGAGTCAAGCTTTCTTT	CAWSVLSQAFF
TRBJ2-7	few	TRBV27	TRBD2	TGTGCCAGCACCCCTTCGGGGGGGTACGAGCAGTACTTC	CASTPSGGYEQYF
TRBJ2-1	.	TRBV5-6	.	TGTGCCAGCAGCTTGGGGGCAGGGAACGATGAGCAGTTCTTC	CASSLGAGNDEQFF
TRBJ1-2	few	TRBV6-4	.	TGTGCCAGCAGTGACTCCAATCAGGCTTCTGGCTACACCTTC	CASSDSNQASGYTF
TRBJ2-7	.	TRBV29-1	.	TGCAGCGTTGAGTGGGGATCTCGCGAGCAGTACTTC	CSVEWGSREQYF
TRBJ1-1	.	TRBV29-1	.	TGCAGCGGGGAAGGCCGGACGAACACTGAAGCTTTCTTT	CSGEGRTNTEAFF
TRBJ2-7	few	TRBV29-1	.	TGCAGCGTTGAAGATACAGGACCCTACGAGCAGTACTTC	CSVEDTGPYEQYF
TRBJ2-7	.	TRBV4-3	.	TGCGCCAGCAGCCAAGACCGGGACCGGACCTACGAGCAGTACTTC	CASSQDRDRTYEQYF